This T cell receptor (beta chain) was obtained from a study of blood T cell repertoires in COVID-19. Study-wide context: Samples taken during acute and convalescent COVID-19 were collected in the United States, Italy and Spain.

Trimming shortened V by 5 bases and J by 5 bases, and 21 bases separated the two germline ends. Germline assignment: CDR1 MDHEN and CDR2 SYDVKM. The CDR3 loop spans 17 amino acids. Profiled with immunoSEQ multiplex PCR; TCRdb holds only in-frame clones, not every one. The table includes about 190,000 clones, roughly 80% detected once. V is TRBV28 and J is TRBJ2-2; TRBD2 is a possible D gene (5 bases). The receptor was derived from a woman aged 45 to 65 with acute or convalescent COVID-19. Sequencing used peripheral blood. The CDR3 sequence: CASSTYRGQAKTGELFF. CDR3 DNA: TGTGCCAGCAGTACCTACCGCGGGCAGGCCAAAACCGGGGAGCTGTTTTTT.